Each of the 29 T cell receptor beta chains below was sequenced from the same sample in a study of tumor and adjacent non-tumor tissue in lung cancer. RNA was extracted from bulk tissue without any cell sorting. TCRbeta libraries were built with three rounds of nested PCR, modified from ARM-PCR. Each CDR3 protein is one row after TCRdb ran MiXCR on the multiplex PCR reads. The sample has roughly 75,000 distinct CDR3 sequences, roughly 80% seen once. Sample: lung tumor tissue. The receptors here all came from a woman aged 50 to 65 with non-small cell lung cancer.

In the case of this clonotype: One end of the junction varies from germline; a read error may be responsible. The genes are TRBV6-1 and TRBJ1-5; 8 nucleotides match TRBD1. The CDR3 spans 15 residues. Germline CDR1 reads MNHNS; CDR2 reads SASEGT. This CDR3 reads CTSSERQGTNQPQHF. The CDR3 DNA is TGTACCAGCAGTGAGCGACAGGGGACTAATCAGCCCCAGCATTTT.

V and J are TRBV12-3 or TRBV12-4 and TRBJ2-3; unclear D gene. There are 12 residues in the CDR3. V gave up 2 bases and J gave up 12 bases, with 12 bases separating them. CDR3 amino acids: CASSLCGDIQYF. For the CDR3, the DNA is TGTGCCAGCAGTTTATGTGGAGATATACAGTATTTT.

This clonotype showed up just a few times. A much larger clone sits a single nucleotide away, making a read error possible. The rearrangement uses TRBV28 and TRBJ2-7; D is ambiguous. This CDR3 spans 13 amino acids. The germline CDR1 and CDR2 sequences are MDHEN and SYDVKM. CDR3 DNA sequence: TGTGTCAGCAGAAAGACTGGGACCTACGAGCAGTACTTC. It encodes CVSRKTGTYEQYF.

Worth noting for this clonotype: No conserved phenylalanine or tryptophan is present at the end of the CDR3, so a read error is the likely explanation. The gene calls are TRBV6-5 and TRBJ1-6, with a weak D call TRBD1 (6 bases). Germline V gene lookup returns CDR1 MNHEY and CDR2 SVGAGI. The CDR3 extends over 15 amino acids. CDR3 sequence reads: CSSSQPEQGNSPLHY. In DNA form, the CDR3 reads TGTTCCAGCAGCCAACCGGAACAGGGTAATTCACCCCTCCACTAT.

In the case of this clonotype: Its ends do not fully match the called genes, so a read error is possible. The chain combines TRBV4-2 with TRBJ1-4; 7 positions match TRBD1. This CDR3 region has 13 residues. Germline CDR1 reads LGHNA; CDR2 reads YNFKEQ. This CDR3 reads CASNQRQGEKLFF. CDR3 in DNA: TGTGCCAGCAACCAGCGACAGGGTGAAAAACTATTTTTT.

The chain joins TRBV11-2 to TRBJ2-1; 7 bases match TRBD2. Per the germline V gene, CDR1 is SGHAT and CDR2 is FQNNGV. The CDR3 is 13 residues long. In DNA, the CDR3 is TGTGTCAAAGGGGAGGGAGGGCGGCGCGAGCAGTTCTTC. Protein: CVKGEGGRREQFF.

Ten or more counts support this clonotype. The chain has TRBV23-1 and TRBJ2-3; no clear D gene. TRBV23-1 is marked as an open reading frame, function uncertain. V lost 4 bases and J 8 bases, leaving 10 bases between the germline ends. CDR3 size: 12 residues. This CDR3 is CASSPALGTQYF. Written as DNA, the CDR3 is TGCGCCAGCAGTCCCGCCCTGGGTACGCAGTATTTT.

In this sample, this clonotype turned up once. The junction and the germline gene differ at one end; a read error may be behind it. J is TRBJ1-5 and V is TRBV4-2; no clear D. The J call may not be correct, given that the DNA end is closer to TRBJ2-3. This CDR3 is 16 amino acids long. Germline-derived CDR1 and CDR2 are LGHNA and YNFKEQ. The CDR3 DNA reads as TGTGCCAGCAACCAAGGACCAAGATATAGCAATCAGCCCCAGTATTTT. It is translated as CASNQGPRYSNQPQYF.

Of note for this clonotype: A read error may produce the germline difference seen at one junction end. The V gene is TRBV6-5, the J gene TRBJ2-1; D possibly corresponds to TRBD1 (5 bases). This CDR3 comprises 13 residues. CDR1 MNHEY and CDR2 SVGAGI come from the germline V gene. The CDR3 protein is CASRYNRGHEQFF. The CDR3 DNA is TGTGCTAGCAGATACAATAGGGGCCATGAGCAGTTCTTC.

In this sample, this clonotype turned up many times. The gene calls are TRBV12-3 or TRBV12-4 and TRBJ2-3; 8 bases agree with TRBD2. This CDR3 region has 15 residues. V was clipped by 6 bases and J by 5 bases; unmatched bases: 10. The CDR3 nucleotides read TGTGCCAGCAGCCTTGTGACTAGCGCGAGAGATACGCAGTATTTT. As protein: CASSLVTSARDTQYF.

The V gene is TRBV20-1, the J gene TRBJ1-2; D unresolved. This CDR3 is 14 amino acids long. Germline lookup yields CDR1 DFQATT and CDR2 SNEGSKA (reference sequence). The CDR3 region is CGVSSLGMFNGYTF. In DNA form, the CDR3 reads TGCGGTGTTAGTTCGCTGGGGATGTTCAATGGCTACACCTTC.

Comments on this clonotype: A single base separates this from a much larger clone, so it may be a read error. CDR3 bases: TGCAGTGCCGCACGCGGCCAGGGGGCGGAAAAACCGTTTTTT. Amino acid sequence: CSAARGQGAEKPFF. This chain joins TRBV20-1 and TRBJ1-4, with 8 bases aligning to TRBD1. The CDR3 runs 14 residues. Germline loops: CDR1 DFQATT, CDR2 SNEGSKA (reference sequence).

This chain joins TRBV4-2 and TRBJ2-3; the D is unclear. The V gene's germline CDR1 is LGHNA and CDR2 YNFKEQ. The CDR3 has 13 amino acids. V dropped 1 base and J dropped 4 bases, with 6 bases sitting between them. The CDR3 sequence: CASSQVGADTQYF. The CDR3 region has the DNA TGTGCCAGCAGCCAAGTAGGAGCAGATACGCAGTATTTT.

The chain uses TRBV4-2 and TRBJ2-5; the D call may be TRBD1 or TRBD2 (6 bases each). The CDR3 totals 14 residues. Germline CDR1 is LGHNA and CDR2 is YNFKEQ. Trimming stripped 1 base from V and 4 bases from J, with 10 bases between. The CDR3 here is CASSQGGGRETQYF. The CDR3 DNA follows: TGTGCCAGCAGCCAAGGAGGGGGGAGAGAGACCCAGTACTTC.

There are many counts of this clonotype. The chain has TRBV12-5 and TRBJ2-5, with D possibly matching TRBD2 (5 bases). The CDR3 consists of 15 residues. From germline, CDR1 is LGHNT and CDR2 FRNRAP. V lost 7 bases and J 1 base, leaving 16 bases between the germline ends. Here the CDR3 DNA reads TGTGCTAGTGCGCGAAACGTAGCGATCCAAGAGACCCAGTACTTC. Residues: CASARNVAIQETQYF.

Notes on this clonotype: Germline and junction disagree at one end, which may indicate a read error. J is TRBJ2-7 and V is TRBV14; D is uncertain. CDR3 length equals 14 residues. Per the germline V gene, CDR1 is SGHDN and CDR2 is FVKESK. This chain's CDR3 is CASSYNWVPYGQYF. The CDR3 DNA reads TGTGCCAGCAGCTATAACTGGGTCCCATACGGGCAGTACTTC. Filled out from reference TRBV14 and TRBJ2-7, the complete variable domain reads EAGVTQFPSHSVIEKGQTVTLRCDPISGHDNLYWYRRVMGKEIKFLLHFVKESKQDESGMPNNRFLAERTGGTYSTLKVQPAELEDSGVYFCASSYNWVPYGQYFGPGTRLTVT.

This clonotype is medium-sized by share. The chain employs TRBV6-1 and TRBJ2-1, with TRBD2 matching over 7 bases. Germline-derived CDR1 and CDR2 are MNHNS and SASEGT. The V segment lost 5 bases and the J segment 11 bases; nucleotides outside the gene matches: 24. This CDR3 spans 18 amino acids. The CDR3 loop is CASSLTLAGAPPDGKQFF. The DNA for the CDR3 is TGTGCCAGCAGTCTAACCTTGGCGGGAGCCCCGCCGGACGGTAAGCAGTTCTTC.

Turning to this clonotype: A much larger clone sits a single nucleotide away, making a read error possible. V is TRBV20-1 and J is TRBJ1-5, with a possible D match to TRBD1 (5 bases). The CDR3 is 16 amino acids. Germline V gene lookup returns CDR1 DFQATT and CDR2 SNEGSKA (reference sequence). The V end lost 3 bases, the J end lost 0 bases, and 15 bases lay between the germline ends. The CDR3 is CSARTENSYSNQPQHF. CDR3 in DNA: TGCAGTGCTAGGACAGAGAATTCCTATAGCAATCAGCCCCAGCATTTT.

V usage is TRBV5-6 and J usage is TRBJ2-1, with D unclear. V was clipped by 3 bases and J by 3 bases, with 19 bases between them. Germline V lookup: CDR1 SGHDT, CDR2 YYEEEE. The length of the CDR3 is 17 residues. The CDR3 is CASSSCVYQLSYNEQFF. The CDR3 DNA reads TGTGCCAGCAGCTCCTGTGTCTACCAGCTAAGCTACAATGAGCAGTTCTTC.

Comments on this clonotype: A much larger clone sits a single nucleotide away, making a read error possible. The CDR3 here is CTSSPGYNYGDTF. The CDR3 region has the DNA TGTACCAGCAGTCCGGGTTATAACTATGGCGACACCTTC. The rearrangement links TRBV6-1 to TRBJ1-2; no clear D. Germline V lookup: CDR1 MNHNS, CDR2 SASEGT. This CDR3 has 13 residues.

This clonotype was seen a handful of times. The chain has TRBV20-1 and TRBJ2-5, with D possibly being TRBD1 (6 bases). The germline V and J ends were trimmed by 0 bases and 5 bases, with 16 bases remaining between them. CDR3 length: 15 amino acids. Germline CDR1 is DFQATT and CDR2 is SNEGSKA (reference sequence). CDR3 DNA sequence: TGCAGTGCTAGAGATAGCACAGGGTCACTGGAGACCCAGTACTTC. Translating it yields CSARDSTGSLETQYF.

Comment on this clonotype: Mismatch with germline at one junction end may stem from a read error. This rearrangement joins TRBV20-1 to TRBJ2-1, with 9 bases fitting TRBD2. The CDR3 is made up of 14 amino acids. Germline V gene sequence: CDR1 DFQATT, CDR2 SNEGSKA (reference sequence). This CDR3 is CSAGRISGSGEQFF. The CDR3 nucleotides read TGTAGTGCTGGAAGGATTAGCGGGAGTGGTGAGCAGTTCTTC.

With respect to this clonotype: The CDR3 carries no conserved terminal phenylalanine or tryptophan, so it likely arises from a read error. The V gene is TRBV4-1, the J gene TRBJ1-6; TRBD1 agrees at 7 bases. The CDR3 length is 19 residues. V lost 7 bases to trimming and J lost 0 bases; unmatched junction nucleotides: 15. Germline values: CDR1 MGHRA, CDR2 YSYEKL. CDR3: CASIHRKPGQSSYNSPLHI. CDR3 sequence (DNA): TGCGCCAGCATCCACAGAAAACCGGGACAGAGCTCCTATAATTCACCCCTCCACATT.

Judged by abundance, this clonotype is medium-sized (0.01 to 0.1%). The rearrangement uses TRBV11-2 and TRBJ1-2; possibly TRBD1 for D (6 bases). This CDR3 spans 15 amino acids. Germline V lookup: CDR1 SGHAT, CDR2 FQNNGV. The V end was cut by 1 base, the J end by 2 bases, with 11 bases between. DNA of the CDR3: TGTGCCAGCAGCTTAGGGCCGGACAGCAACTATGGCTACACCTTC. Translated: CASSLGPDSNYGYTF.

A note on this clonotype: The final CDR3 position lacks the conserved phenylalanine or tryptophan, pointing to a likely read error. This chain links TRBV6-2 or TRBV6-3 with TRBJ2-7; 7 bases match TRBD2. The CDR3 runs to 15 residues. The germline V gene encodes CDR1 MNHEY and CDR2 SVGEGT. The CDR3 DNA reads as TGTGCCGGCAGTTACTCGGCGGGAGTCCCCTACGAGCAGTACTTA. Amino acids: CAGSYSAGVPYEQYL.

Regarding this clonotype: One end of the junction fails to match germline, which may point to a read error. This chain links TRBV6-2 or TRBV6-3 with TRBJ2-7; 7 bases map to TRBD2. Germline lookup yields CDR1 MNHEY and CDR2 SVGEGT. This CDR3 is 16 amino acids long. Here the CDR3 reads CASSYLGGSPPYEQYF. CDR3 in DNA: TGTGCCAGCAGTTACTTAGGCGGGAGCCCCCCCTACGAACAGTACTTC.

Note on this clonotype: Lacking the conserved final phenylalanine or tryptophan, this CDR3 likely reflects a read error. The V gene is TRBV29-1, the J gene TRBJ2-2, with 12 bases that match TRBD2. Germline V gene lookup returns CDR1 SQVTM and CDR2 ANQGSEA. This CDR3 has 16 amino acids. DNA for the CDR3: TGCAGCGTTGAAGCCCCTAGCGGGAGGGCCCCCGGCGAGCTGTTTCAT. It yields the protein CSVEAPSGRAPGELFH.

For this clonotype: The junction departs from the called germline gene at one end, perhaps through a read error. The gene calls are TRBV6-1 and TRBJ1-1; perhaps TRBD1 as D (5 bases). Germline loops: CDR1 MNHNS, CDR2 SASEGT. The CDR3 covers 13 residues. The CDR3 DNA follows: TGTGCCGGCAGGACACTAGACAACACTGAAGCTTTCTTT. It encodes CAGRTLDNTEAFF.

Concerning this clonotype itself: At one end the junction does not follow the germline gene, possibly because of a read error. The chain links TRBV5-4 to TRBJ2-5, with D hard to call. Germline loops: CDR1 SGHNT, CDR2 YYREEE (reference sequence). This CDR3 region has 14 residues. DNA for the CDR3: TGTGCCAGCGGCTCAACGGGTACTCAAGAGACTCAGTACTTC. It specifies CASGSTGTQETQYF.